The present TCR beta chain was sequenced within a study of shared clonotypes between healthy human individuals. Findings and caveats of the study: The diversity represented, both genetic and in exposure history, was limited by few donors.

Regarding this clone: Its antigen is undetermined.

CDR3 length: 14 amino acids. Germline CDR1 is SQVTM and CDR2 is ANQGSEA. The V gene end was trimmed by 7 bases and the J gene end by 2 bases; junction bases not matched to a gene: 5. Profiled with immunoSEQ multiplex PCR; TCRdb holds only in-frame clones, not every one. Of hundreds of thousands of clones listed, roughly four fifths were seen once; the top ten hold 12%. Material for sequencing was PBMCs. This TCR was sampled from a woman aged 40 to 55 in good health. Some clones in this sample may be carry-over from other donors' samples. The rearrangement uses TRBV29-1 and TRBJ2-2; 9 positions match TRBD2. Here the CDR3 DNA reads TGCAGCGCCCGGACTAGCGCTAACACCGGGGAGCTGTTTTTT. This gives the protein CSARTSANTGELFF.